The source of this T cell receptor (beta chain) is a study of T cell responses to AZD1222 COVID-19 vaccine. The study, taken as a whole, reports: The breadth and depth of Spike-specific TCRs increased once two AZD1222 doses had been given. Only a handful of AZD1222 recipients, more than 5 in all, had baseline seropositivity.

This clone was found a few times. Its specificity is unknown. Per the germline V gene, CDR1 is GTSNPN and CDR2 is SVGIG (reference sequence). The J segment lost 8 bases and the V segment lost 4 bases, leaving 4 bases of the junction unmatched. The CDR3 is 13 amino acids. TCRdb's copy holds only in-frame clones and misses some; the assay was immunoSEQ multiplex PCR. The data hold 150,000 or so clones, with 90% to 95% observed a single time. Recipients boosted at about 4 weeks or about 12 weeks are pooled. The origin of this receptor is an adult who received the AZD1222 COVID-19 vaccine. This sequence joins TRBV30 and TRBJ2-1, with 11 bases identical to TRBD1. This specimen was peripheral blood, taken 28 days after the second AZD1222 dose. CDR3 nucleotide sequence: TGTGCCTGGAAGGACAGGGGGCACCATGAGCAGTTCTTC. Encoded protein: CAWKDRGHHEQFF.